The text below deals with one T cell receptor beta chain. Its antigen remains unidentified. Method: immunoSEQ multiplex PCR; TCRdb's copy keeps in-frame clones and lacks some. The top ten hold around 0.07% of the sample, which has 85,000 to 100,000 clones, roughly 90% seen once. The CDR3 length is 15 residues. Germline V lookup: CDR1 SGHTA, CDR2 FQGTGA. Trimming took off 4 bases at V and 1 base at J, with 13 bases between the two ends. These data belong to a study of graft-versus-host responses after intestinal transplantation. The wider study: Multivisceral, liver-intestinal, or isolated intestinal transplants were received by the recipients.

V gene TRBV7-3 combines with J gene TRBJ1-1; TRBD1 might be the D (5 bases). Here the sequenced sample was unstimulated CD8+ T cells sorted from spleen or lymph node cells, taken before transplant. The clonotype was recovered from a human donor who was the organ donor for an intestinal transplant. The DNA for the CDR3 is TGTGCCAGCAGCTCTACGGGGGAAGAGAACACTGAAGCTTTCTTT. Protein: CASSSTGEENTEAFF.